A selection of T cell receptor beta chains follows, all from one sample in a study of cytomegalovirus exposure and HLA in healthy donors. Using immunoSEQ multiplex PCR, the repertoire was profiled, and TCRdb retains in-frame clones only, with some absent. Of roughly 200,000 clones in the sample, over 70% are singletons; the top ten hold about 0.5%. The sample taken for sequencing was PBMCs. The receptor set was obtained from a woman between 50 and 59 years old in good health and CMV-seronegative. The CDR3 runs from the conserved cysteine through the conserved F or W. The D gene is left open where the match is weak. Not every row has a clone size; where given, it reads once, few, many or a size class.

>few|TRBV7-6|NA|TRBJ2-2
CASSLEGETGELFF
TGTGCCAGCAGCTTAGAAGGGGAAACCGGGGAGCTGTTTTTT
>NA|TRBV2|NA|TRBJ2-2
CASSAGTLNTGELFF
TGTGCCAGCAGTGCTGGGACACTGAACACCGGGGAGCTGTTTTTT
>NA|TRBV5-1|TRBD1|TRBJ2-7
CASSLWGPDRGQSSYEQYF
TGCGCCAGCAGCTTGTGGGGACCCGACAGGGGCCAAAGCTCCTACGAGCAGTACTTC
>NA|TRBV18|NA|TRBJ2-2
CASSLPRRQGNGELFF
TGTGCCAGCTCACTACCACGTCGGCAGGGGAACGGGGAGCTGTTTTTT
>NA|TRBV7-6|TRBD1|TRBJ2-7
CASSATDRGRWEQYF
TGTGCCAGCAGCGCAACCGACAGGGGGCGGTGGGAGCAGTACTTC
>NA|TRBV7-3|NA|TRBJ2-5
CASSLRPQMAGQETQYF
TGTGCCAGCAGCTTAAGGCCACAGATGGCGGGACAAGAGACCCAGTACTTC
>NA|TRBV6-6|NA|TRBJ1-4
CASSNPGASNEKLFF
TGTGCCAGCAGTAACCCAGGGGCTAGTAATGAAAAACTGTTTTTT
>NA|TRBV7-8|TRBD1|TRBJ1-2
CASSLGQVRGSSGYTF
TGTGCCAGCAGCTTAGGGCAGGTCAGGGGGTCTAGCGGCTACACCTTC
>NA|TRBV21-1|NA|TRBJ2-7
CASIRQGTSYEQYF
TGTGCCAGCATTCGACAGGGGACCTCCTACGAGCAGTACTTC
>few|TRBV5-4|TRBD1|TRBJ1-5
CASSYTGTGGWGQPQHF
TGTGCCAGCAGCTACACCGGGACAGGGGGCTGGGGCCAGCCCCAGCATTTT
>NA|TRBV11-2|TRBD1|TRBJ1-4
CASSAGAGGEKLFF
TGTGCCAGCAGCGCAGGGGCAGGGGGTGAAAAACTGTTTTTT
>NA|TRBV5-1|NA|TRBJ1-3
CASSLEGASGGGNTIYF
TGCGCCAGCAGCTTGGAAGGGGCTAGCGGAGGAGGAAACACCATATATTTT
>once|TRBV19|NA|TRBJ2-6
CASSMEGARSGANVLTF
TGTGCCAGTAGTATGGAAGGGGCCCGCTCTGGGGCCAACGTCCTGACTTTC
>once|TRBV19|TRBD2|TRBJ2-7
CASSWSSGRNYEQYF
TGTGCCAGTAGTTGGTCTAGCGGGAGGAACTACGAGCAGTACTTC
>NA|TRBV28|NA|TRBJ1-3
CASSLFGRVSTIYF
TGTGCCAGCAGTTTATTTGGCAGGGTATCGACCATATATTTT
>NA|TRBV19|NA|TRBJ2-7
CASSSGQLYEQYF
TGTGCCAGTAGTTCCGGACAGTTATACGAGCAGTACTTC
>NA|TRBV2|NA|TRBJ2-7
CATGSIGPREQYF
TGTGCCACGGGTTCTATAGGTCCCCGTGAGCAGTACTTC
>NA|TRBV7-3|TRBD2|TRBJ2-5
CASSLGLAGAQETQYF
TGTGCCAGCAGCTTAGGACTAGCGGGAGCCCAAGAGACCCAGTACTTC
>NA|TRBV15|NA|TRBJ1-6
CATSRDNTTWNSPLHF
TGTGCCACCAGCAGAGATAATACGACATGGAATTCACCCCTCCACTTT
>NA|TRBV7-2|NA|TRBJ1-4
CASSLGRGGKLFF
TGTGCCAGCAGCTTAGGAAGGGGTGGGAAACTGTTTTTT
>NA|TRBV27|NA|TRBJ1-1
CASSYGTVNTEAFF
TGTGCCAGCAGTTACGGGACTGTGAACACTGAAGCTTTCTTT
>few|TRBV11-2|TRBD2|TRBJ2-1
CASSPGLAAYNEQFF
TGTGCCAGCAGCCCTGGACTAGCCGCCTACAATGAGCAGTTCTTC
>NA|TRBV7-9|NA|TRBJ2-7
CSSSSASSQLAGRRYEQYF
TGTTCCAGCAGCTCAGCGTCAAGTCAGTTGGCGGGGAGGAGGTACGAGCAGTACTTC
>NA|TRBV27|NA|TRBJ1-2
CASSHRTGGFGYTF
TGTGCCAGCAGTCACCGGACGGGGGGGTTTGGCTACACCTTC
>NA|TRBV5-1|NA|TRBJ2-2
CASSGQGNTGELFF
TGCGCCAGCAGTGGGCAGGGGAACACCGGGGAGCTGTTTTTT
>NA|TRBV18|TRBD1|TRBJ1-1
CASSPQGTGGLNTEAFF
TGTGCCAGCTCACCACAGGGGACAGGGGGCTTGAACACTGAAGCTTTCTTT
>NA|TRBV5-5|TRBD1|TRBJ1-5
CASSRTGGPFVNQPQHF
TGTGCCAGCAGCCGTACAGGGGGACCATTTGTCAATCAGCCCCAGCATTTT
>NA|TRBV10-1|NA|TRBJ2-1
CASSESAFSYNEQFF
TGCGCCAGCAGTGAGTCGGCCTTCTCCTACAATGAGCAGTTCTTC
>NA|TRBV15|TRBD2|TRBJ2-7
CATSRAGGSYEQYF
TGTGCCACCAGCAGAGCGGGGGGGTCCTACGAGCAGTACTTC
>few|TRBV6-5|NA|TRBJ1-2
CASSSGNYGYTF
TGTGCCAGCAGTTCCGGGAACTATGGCTACACCTTC
>NA|TRBV6-1|TRBD2|TRBJ2-5
CATGLAGVETQYF
TGTGCCACCGGACTAGCGGGAGTAGAGACCCAGTACTTC
>NA|TRBV28|TRBD2|TRBJ2-1
CASSLRGWAGGPYNEQFF
TGTGCCAGCAGTTTGAGGGGCTGGGCGGGAGGGCCTTACAATGAGCAGTTCTTC
>NA|TRBV11-2|NA|TRBJ2-1
CASSAGYNEQFF
TGTGCCAGCAGCGCCGGCTACAATGAGCAGTTCTTC
>NA|TRBV5-1|TRBD2|TRBJ2-5
CASSDRLAGGQETQYF
TGCGCCAGCAGCGATAGACTAGCGGGGGGACAAGAGACCCAGTACTTC
>NA|TRBV27|TRBD2|TRBJ2-1
CASTPGTSGGAGEQFF
TGTGCCAGCACCCCAGGGACTAGCGGGGGGGCAGGTGAGCAGTTCTTC
>once|TRBV7-9|NA|TRBJ2-7
CASSISQGWSEQYF
TGTGCCAGCAGCATATCACAGGGCTGGTCCGAGCAGTACTTC
>NA|TRBV7-2|TRBD2|TRBJ2-1
CASQTSGGPNEQFF
TGTGCCAGCCAGACTAGCGGGGGCCCCAATGAGCAGTTCTTC